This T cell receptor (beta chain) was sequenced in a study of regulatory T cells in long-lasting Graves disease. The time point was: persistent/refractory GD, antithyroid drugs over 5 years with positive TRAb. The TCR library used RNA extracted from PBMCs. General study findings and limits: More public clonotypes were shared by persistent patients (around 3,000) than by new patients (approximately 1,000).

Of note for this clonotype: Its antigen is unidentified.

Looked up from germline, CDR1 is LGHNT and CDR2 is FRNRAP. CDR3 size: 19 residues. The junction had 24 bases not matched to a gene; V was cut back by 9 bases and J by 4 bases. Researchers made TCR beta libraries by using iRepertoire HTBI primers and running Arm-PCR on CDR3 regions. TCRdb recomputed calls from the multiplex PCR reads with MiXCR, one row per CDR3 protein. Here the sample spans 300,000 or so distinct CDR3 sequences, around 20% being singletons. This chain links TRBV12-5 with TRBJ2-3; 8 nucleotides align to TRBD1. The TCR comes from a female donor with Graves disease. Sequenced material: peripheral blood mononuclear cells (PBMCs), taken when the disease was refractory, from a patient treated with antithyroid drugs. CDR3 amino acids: CASASLPGGIGILADTQYF. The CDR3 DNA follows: TGTGCTAGCGCGAGCCTTCCAGGGGGCATTGGAATATTGGCAGATACGCAGTATTTT.